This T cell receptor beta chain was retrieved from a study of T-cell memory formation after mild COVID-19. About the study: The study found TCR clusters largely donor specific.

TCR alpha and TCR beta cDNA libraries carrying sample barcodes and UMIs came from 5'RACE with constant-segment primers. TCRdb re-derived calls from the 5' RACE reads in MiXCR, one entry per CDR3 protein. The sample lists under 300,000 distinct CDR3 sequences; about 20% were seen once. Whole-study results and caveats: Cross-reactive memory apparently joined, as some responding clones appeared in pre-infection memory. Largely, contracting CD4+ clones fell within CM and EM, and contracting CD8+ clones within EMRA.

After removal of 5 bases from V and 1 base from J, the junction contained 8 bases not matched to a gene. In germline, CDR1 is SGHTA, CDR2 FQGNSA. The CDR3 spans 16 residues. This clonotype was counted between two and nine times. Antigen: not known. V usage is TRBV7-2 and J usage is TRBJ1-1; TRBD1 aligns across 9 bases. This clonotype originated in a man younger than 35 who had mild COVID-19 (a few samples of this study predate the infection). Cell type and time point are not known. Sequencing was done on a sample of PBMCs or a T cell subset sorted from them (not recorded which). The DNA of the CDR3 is TGTGCCAGCAGCCCCTGGACAGGGGACTGGAACACTGAAGCTTTCTTT. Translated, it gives CASSPWTGDWNTEAFF. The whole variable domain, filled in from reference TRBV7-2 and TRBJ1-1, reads GAGVSQSPSNKVTEKGKDVELRCDPISGHTALYWYRQSLGQGLEFLIYFQGNSAPDKSGLPSDRFSAERTGGSVSTLTIQRTQQEDSAVYLCASSPWTGDWNTEAFFGQGTRLTVV.